The 16 T cell receptor beta chains presented below share a single source sample, sequenced in a study of monozygotic twins with inflammatory bowel disease. TCRdb re-called the 5' RACE reads and catalogs CDR3 proteins one per entry, DNA excluded. This sample's table has roughly 150,000 distinct CDR3 sequences. What was sequenced was blood. These receptors were taken from a human donor with ulcerative colitis or Crohn's disease, or a healthy co-twin of an affected twin (not recorded which).

J is TRBJ1-3 and V is TRBV28. The V gene's germline CDR1 is MDHEN and CDR2 SYDVKM. This CDR3 has 13 amino acids. This CDR3 reads CATPNSSGNTIYF.

V and J are TRBV27 and TRBJ2-4; TCRdb outputs TRBD2, but without DNA this stays unchecked. This CDR3 contains 18 residues. CDR1 and CDR2 from the germline V gene are MNHEY and SMNVEV (reference sequence). The CDR3 is CASSRTSGPGAGENIQYF.

The chain carries TRBV5-1 and TRBJ2-1; there is no DNA to check the TCRdb D call of TRBD1. Germline CDR1 reads SGHRS; CDR2 reads YFSETQ. The CDR3 runs to 18 residues. CDR3 sequence: CASSLASGELSSYNEQFF.

The chain has TRBV7-2 and TRBJ1-5. Per germline, CDR1 SGHTA and CDR2 FQGNSA. The CDR3 contains 15 residues. CDR3 sequence: CASSLELGGGQPQHF.

The V and J genes are TRBV20-1 and TRBJ2-5. This CDR3 comprises 14 residues. The germline CDR1 and CDR2 sequences are DFQATT and SNEGSKA (reference sequence). The CDR3 region is CSASDLINGETQYF.

The rearrangement uses TRBV9 and TRBJ1-6. From germline, CDR1 is SGDLS and CDR2 YYNGEE. The CDR3 is 15 amino acids. The CDR3 reads CASSVEALYNSPLHF.

The CDR3 sequence: CAISERANTEAFF. The chain links TRBV10-3 to TRBJ1-1. CDR1 is ENHRY, CDR2 SYGVKD, per germline. The CDR3 contains 13 residues.

V gene TRBV6-5 combines with J gene TRBJ2-7; TCRdb gives TRBD1 as the D gene, but with no DNA this cannot be confirmed. In germline, CDR1 is MNHEY, CDR2 SVGAGI. This CDR3 spans 12 amino acids. CDR3 protein: CASKAGMGEQYF.

The chain couples TRBV7-2 to TRBJ1-1. Germline V gene lookup returns CDR1 SGHTA and CDR2 FQGNSA. The CDR3 has 14 residues. CDR3 protein: CASSLGGPFTEAFF.

This CDR3 is CASSFGGGYNYGYTF. The chain combines TRBV27 with TRBJ1-2; no DNA is available, so the TRBD1 call from TCRdb remains unchecked. From germline, CDR1 is MNHEY and CDR2 SMNVEV (reference sequence). There are 15 residues in the CDR3.

The chain carries TRBV5-1 and TRBJ2-3; no DNA is available, so the TRBD1 call from TCRdb remains unchecked. Germline V gene lookup returns CDR1 SGHRS and CDR2 YFSETQ. The CDR3 runs to 14 residues. The CDR3 protein is CASSRDRSTDTQYF. Complete variable domain (other parts from reference TRBV5-1 and TRBJ2-3): KAGVTQTPRYLIKTRGQQVTLSCSPISGHRSVSWYQQTPGQGLQFLFEYFSETQRNKGNFPGRFSGRQFSNSRSEMNVSTLELGDSALYLCASSRDRSTDTQYFGPGTRLTVL.

The chain has TRBV9 and TRBJ2-5; without DNA, the TCRdb call of TRBD2 cannot be checked. CDR3 length: 13 residues. Germline values: CDR1 SGDLS, CDR2 YYNGEE. The CDR3 spells CASSFGLAETQYF.

V gene TRBV12-3 or TRBV12-4 combines with J gene TRBJ1-1; TCRdb's D call, TRBD1, is unchecked because there is no DNA. This CDR3 has 14 residues. The CDR3 here is CASSYGTQNTEAFF.

The chain uses TRBV7-2 and TRBJ1-1. The CDR3 sequence is 14 residues long. The germline CDR1 and CDR2 sequences are SGHTA and FQGNSA. The CDR3 sequence: CASSLAHLNTEAFF. Full variable domain (outside the CDR3, taken from reference TRBV7-2 and TRBJ1-1): GAGVSQSPSNKVTEKGKDVELRCDPISGHTALYWYRQSLGQGLEFLIYFQGNSAPDKSGLPSDRFSAERTGGSVSTLTIQRTQQEDSAVYLCASSLAHLNTEAFFGQGTRLTVV.

CDR3 loop: CASSFTGDSPLHF. The chain joins TRBV9 to TRBJ1-6; TCRdb reports TRBD1, a call that lacks DNA to check it against. The CDR3 loop spans 13 amino acids. Germline V gives CDR1 SGDLS, CDR2 YYNGEE.

V gene TRBV20-1 combines with J gene TRBJ2-2; without DNA, the TCRdb call of TRBD2 cannot be checked. Germline V gene lookup returns CDR1 DFQATT and CDR2 SNEGSKA (reference sequence). The CDR3 is 16 residues long. Here the CDR3 reads CSPYPSGRAGGGELFF.